This TCR beta chain was documented in a study of blood T cells in healthy people across ages (dated by TCRdb to about 2015). For the study in its entirety: Template switching captured roughly one uniquely barcoded TCR beta cDNA molecule per two T cells in model experiments. Age-related changes in TCR beta repertoire diversity were measured in the study by deep sequencing normalized with unique cDNA molecular identifiers. The donors were split into four age groups: young (average about 16 years), middle-aged (39), aged (over 55) and long-lived (82). To avoid experimental bias, donors of different ages were spread randomly across the sequencing lanes. For two donors (one aged 18 to 29 and one aged 80 or older), the study analyzed two additional independent replicas of 1 million unique cDNA reads from the same blood draw. The research as a whole found: There was a strong correlation between observed TCR beta diversity and the percentage of naive T cells measured by flow cytometry. Estimates of total diversity based on one million sequenced T cells were considered lower bounds and underestimates. Bulk unsorted PBMC profiling prevented conclusive comparison of naive and antigen-experienced compartments. Donor CMV infection status was unknown, potentially confounding age-related changes in expanded clonotypes. As age increased, observed TCR beta diversity per million T cells dropped in a roughly linear way, and a significant reduction was already evident by age around 41. The long-lived group showed more naive CD4+ T cells, fewer expanded clones and increased TCR diversity than the aged group, suggesting age selection.

This clonotype was detected once. Its antigen remains unidentified. No much larger clone exists at a distance of one base, and base qualities are not known. Systemically healthy Caucasian individuals from Russia, some 36 in total and aged about 6 to 100 years, were included as donors. Each donor gave around 9.9 milliliters of peripheral blood, collected into EDTA-treated Vacutainer tubes. PBMCs were isolated by Ficoll-Paque density-gradient centrifugation, with at least 7 million obtained per sample. Total RNA, at least 5 micrograms per sample, was extracted from PBMCs with Trizol reagent. For every donor, an aliquot of PBMCs went through flow cytometry to measure the percentages of naive CD45RAhigh/CD27high T cells. The method behind the library was 5' RACE. The sequencing machine was an Illumina HiSeq 2500. A second roughly 7 to 12 cycle PCR used a sample-barcoded 5' primer and a J-beta primer mix. A template-switch 5' adaptor carrying 12 random nucleotides introduced a unique molecular identifier onto each TCR beta cDNA molecule. At least 2.5 million CDR3-containing paired-end reads were obtained from each sample. First-strand cDNA was synthesized from all RNA with the Mint cDNA synthesis kit, primed by a TRBC-specific oligonucleotide. All cDNA was treated with uracil-DNA glycosylase and then went through a first 18-cycle PCR with the universal primers M1SS and BC2_uni_R. As for the original processing: For normalization, 1 million high-quality reads, each with a distinct molecular identifier, were randomly selected from each sample. Instead of being binned into consensus sequences, reads that shared molecular identifiers were thrown out. MiTCR, run with a Q25 quality threshold and the strictest error-elimination algorithm, handled CDR3 identification, clonotype clustering and error correction. Lower-bound total TCR beta diversity was estimated with a nonparametric unseen species model using Euler transformation. Using fastp trimming at Q25 and MiXCR clonotype assembly, TCRdb reanalyzed the public sequencing data and kept in-frame beta chains. Duplicate CDR3 protein sequences are folded into a single record with the most common DNA and genes. TCRdb's processing, not the study's, gives the V and J calls here. Recorded for this sample are around 1.1 million distinct CDR3 sequences; around two fifths of them occurred a single time. The biggest ten clones account for around 13% of the sample.

According to the germline V gene (reference sequence), CDR1 reads SGHNT and CDR2 reads YYREEE. V and J are truncated by 4 bases and 1 base respectively, leaving an intervening sequence of 17 bases. From the cysteine through the phenylalanine, the CDR3 covers 16 amino acids. Only the CDR3 DNA stays, 48 bases, in frame from base 1. This TCR came from a man aged 18 to 30 in good health. This receptor chain uses TRBV5-4 and TRBJ1-1; the D region possibly corresponds to TRBD1 (6 bases align). The sequenced material came from blood. The CDR3 protein is CASSRWAGATNTEAFF. In nucleotides, the sequence is TGTGCCAGCAGCCGTTGGGCAGGGGCCACGAACACTGAAGCTTTCTTT.